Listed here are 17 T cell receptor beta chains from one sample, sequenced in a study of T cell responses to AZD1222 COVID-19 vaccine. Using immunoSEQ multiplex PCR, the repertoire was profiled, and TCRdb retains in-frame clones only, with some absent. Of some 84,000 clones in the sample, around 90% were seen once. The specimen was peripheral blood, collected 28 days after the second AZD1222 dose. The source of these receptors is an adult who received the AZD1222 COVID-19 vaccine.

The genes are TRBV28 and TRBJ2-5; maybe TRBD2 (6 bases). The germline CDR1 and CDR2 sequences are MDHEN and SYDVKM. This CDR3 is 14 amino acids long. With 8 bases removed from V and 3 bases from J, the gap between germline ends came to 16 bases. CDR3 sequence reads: CASGGRRGKETQYF. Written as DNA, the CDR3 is TGTGCCAGCGGCGGAAGGAGGGGAAAAGAGACCCAGTACTTC.

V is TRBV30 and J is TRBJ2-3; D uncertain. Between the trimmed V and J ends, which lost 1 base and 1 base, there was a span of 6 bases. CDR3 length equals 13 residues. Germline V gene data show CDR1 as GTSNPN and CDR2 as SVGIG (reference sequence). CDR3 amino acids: CAWSGSGTDTQYF. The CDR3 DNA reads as TGTGCCTGGAGTGGCAGCGGCACAGATACGCAGTATTTT.

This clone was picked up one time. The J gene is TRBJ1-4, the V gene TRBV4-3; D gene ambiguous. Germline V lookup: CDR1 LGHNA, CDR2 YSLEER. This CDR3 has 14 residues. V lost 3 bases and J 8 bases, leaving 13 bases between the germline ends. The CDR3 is CASSQAGGFEKLFF. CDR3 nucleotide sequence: TGCGCCAGCAGCCAGGCTGGAGGGTTCGAAAAACTGTTTTTT.

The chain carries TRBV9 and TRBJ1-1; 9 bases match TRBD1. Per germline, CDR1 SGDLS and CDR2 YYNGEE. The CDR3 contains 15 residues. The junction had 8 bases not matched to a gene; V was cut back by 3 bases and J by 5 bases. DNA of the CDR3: TGTGCCAGCAGCGCCCCGGGACAGGGTAAAACTGAAGCTTTCTTT. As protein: CASSAPGQGKTEAFF.

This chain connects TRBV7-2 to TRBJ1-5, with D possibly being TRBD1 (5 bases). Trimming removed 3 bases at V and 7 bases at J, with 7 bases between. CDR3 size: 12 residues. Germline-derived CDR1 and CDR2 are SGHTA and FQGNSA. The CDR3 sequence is CASSFRQQPQHF. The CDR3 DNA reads TGTGCCAGCAGCTTCCGACAGCAGCCCCAGCATTTT.

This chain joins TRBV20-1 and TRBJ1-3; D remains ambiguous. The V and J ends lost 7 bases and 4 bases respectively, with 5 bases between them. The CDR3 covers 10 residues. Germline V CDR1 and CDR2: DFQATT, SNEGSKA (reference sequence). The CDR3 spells CSVQGNTIYF. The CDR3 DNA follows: TGCAGTGTCCAGGGAAACACCATATATTTT.

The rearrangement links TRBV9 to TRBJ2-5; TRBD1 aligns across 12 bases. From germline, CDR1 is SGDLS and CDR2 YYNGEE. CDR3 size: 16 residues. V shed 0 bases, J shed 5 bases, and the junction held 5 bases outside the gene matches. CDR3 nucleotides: TGTGCCAGCAGCGTAGGGGGACAGGGGGCGCAGGAGACCCAGTACTTC. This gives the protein CASSVGGQGAQETQYF.

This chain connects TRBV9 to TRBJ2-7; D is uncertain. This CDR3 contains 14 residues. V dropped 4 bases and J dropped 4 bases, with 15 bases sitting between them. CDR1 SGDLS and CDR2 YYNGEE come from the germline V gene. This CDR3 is CASSTGMVEYEQYF. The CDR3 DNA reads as TGTGCCAGCAGCACCGGAATGGTGGAATACGAGCAGTACTTC.

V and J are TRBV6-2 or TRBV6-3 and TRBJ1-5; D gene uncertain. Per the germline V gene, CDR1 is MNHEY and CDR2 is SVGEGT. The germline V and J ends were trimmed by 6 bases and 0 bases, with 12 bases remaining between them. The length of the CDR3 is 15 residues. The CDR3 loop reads CASSPGGSSNQPQHF. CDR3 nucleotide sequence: TGTGCCAGCAGCCCCGGAGGGTCTAGCAATCAGCCCCAGCATTTT.

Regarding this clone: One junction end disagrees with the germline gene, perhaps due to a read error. The CDR3 sequence: CASNLRGGAETQYF. The CDR3 region has the DNA TGTGCCAGCAACTTGCGGGGCGGGGCGGAGACCCAGTACTTC. The chain joins TRBV5-8 to TRBJ2-5; possible D gene TRBD2, 6 bases. The CDR3 spans 14 residues. Per germline, CDR1 SGHTS and CDR2 YDEGEE.

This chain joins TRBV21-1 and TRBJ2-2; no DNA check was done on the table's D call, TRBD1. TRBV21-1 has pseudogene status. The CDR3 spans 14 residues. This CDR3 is CASSKHRGTGELFF. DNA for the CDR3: TGTGCCAGCAGCAAACATAGGGGCACCGGGGAGCTGTTTTTT.

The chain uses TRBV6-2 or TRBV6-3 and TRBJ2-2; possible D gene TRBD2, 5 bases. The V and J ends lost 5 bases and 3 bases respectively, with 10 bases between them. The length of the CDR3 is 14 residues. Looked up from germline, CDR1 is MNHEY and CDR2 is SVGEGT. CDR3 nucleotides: TGTGCCAGCAGTCGGACTGGTGACACCGGGGAGCTGTTTTTT. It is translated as CASSRTGDTGELFF.

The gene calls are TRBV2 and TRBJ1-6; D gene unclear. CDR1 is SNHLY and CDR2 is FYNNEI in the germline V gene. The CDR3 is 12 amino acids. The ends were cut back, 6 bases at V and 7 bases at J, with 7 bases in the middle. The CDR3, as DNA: TGTGCCAGCAGGGGCGACAATTCACCCCTCCACTTT. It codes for CASRGDNSPLHF.

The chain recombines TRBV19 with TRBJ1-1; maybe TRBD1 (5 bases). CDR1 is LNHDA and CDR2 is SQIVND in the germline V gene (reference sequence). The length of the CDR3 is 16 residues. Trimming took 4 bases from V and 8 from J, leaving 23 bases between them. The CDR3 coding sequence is TGTGCCAGTAGTACATCATTTGGGGGGGAGTATCTAGAAGCTTTCTTT. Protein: CASSTSFGGEYLEAFF.

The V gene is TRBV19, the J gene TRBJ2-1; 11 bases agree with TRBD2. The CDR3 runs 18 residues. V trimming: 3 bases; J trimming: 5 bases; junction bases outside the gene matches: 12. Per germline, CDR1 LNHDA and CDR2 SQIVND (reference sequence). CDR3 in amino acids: CASSIPPRTSGGNNEQFF. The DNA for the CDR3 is TGTGCCAGTAGTATCCCTCCTCGTACTAGCGGGGGAAACAATGAGCAGTTCTTC.

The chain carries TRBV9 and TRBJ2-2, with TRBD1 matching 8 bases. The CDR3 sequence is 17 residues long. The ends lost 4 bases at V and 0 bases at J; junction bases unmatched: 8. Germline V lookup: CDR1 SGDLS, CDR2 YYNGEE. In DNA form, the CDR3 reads TGTGCCAGCAGCCCCCTTCGACAGGGGACGAACACCGGGGAGCTGTTTTTT. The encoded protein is CASSPLRQGTNTGELFF.

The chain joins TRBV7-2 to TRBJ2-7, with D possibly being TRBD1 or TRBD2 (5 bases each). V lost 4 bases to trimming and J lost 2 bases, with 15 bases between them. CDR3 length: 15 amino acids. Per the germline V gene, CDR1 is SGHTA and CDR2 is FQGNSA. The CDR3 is CASSSAGTGTYEQYF. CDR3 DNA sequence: TGTGCCAGCAGCTCCGCCGGGACGGGCACCTACGAGCAGTACTTC.